The source of this TCR beta chain is a study of T cells in Graves' hyperthyroidism and ophthalmopathy. Study-wide results and caveats: Ophthalmopathy was model-predicted a median about 7.1 months pre-onset. Most thyroid-expanded clonotypes above 0.001 were also found in blood.

Clinical symptoms, serum thyroxine and TRAb, thyroid ultrasound and orbital computed tomography were used for the diagnoses. Out of less than 12 ml of fresh peripheral blood came the PBMCs. Researchers amplified the TCR beta CDR3 regions from RNA transcripts. The HTBI set primed first-round TCR CDR3 RT-PCR. TCRdb re-analysed the multiplex PCR reads in MiXCR, keeping a single row per CDR3 protein. Of 450,000 to 650,000 distinct CDR3 sequences in the sample, 17% were seen once. This clonotype has a single count. Its antigen is currently unknown. The V gene lost 3 bases and the J gene lost 0 bases, with 12 bases spanning the gap. Germline V gene lookup returns CDR1 MGHDK and CDR2 SYGVNS. CDR3 length equals 16 residues.

This clonotype was sampled from a woman aged 18-29 years with Graves' ophthalmopathy. Sequenced input: blood. The V gene is TRBV25-1, the J gene TRBJ1-3; D is ambiguous. CDR3 bases: TGTGCCAGCAGTGACCGTGGACGGGGCTCTGGAAACACCATATATTTT. It yields the protein CASSDRGRGSGNTIYF. The whole variable domain, filled in from reference TRBV25-1 and TRBJ1-3, reads EADIYQTPRYLVIGTGKKITLECSQTMGHDKMYWYQQDPGMELHLIHYSYGVNSTEKGDLSSESTVSRIRTEHFPLTLESARPSHTSQYLCASSDRGRGSGNTIYFGEGSWLTVV.